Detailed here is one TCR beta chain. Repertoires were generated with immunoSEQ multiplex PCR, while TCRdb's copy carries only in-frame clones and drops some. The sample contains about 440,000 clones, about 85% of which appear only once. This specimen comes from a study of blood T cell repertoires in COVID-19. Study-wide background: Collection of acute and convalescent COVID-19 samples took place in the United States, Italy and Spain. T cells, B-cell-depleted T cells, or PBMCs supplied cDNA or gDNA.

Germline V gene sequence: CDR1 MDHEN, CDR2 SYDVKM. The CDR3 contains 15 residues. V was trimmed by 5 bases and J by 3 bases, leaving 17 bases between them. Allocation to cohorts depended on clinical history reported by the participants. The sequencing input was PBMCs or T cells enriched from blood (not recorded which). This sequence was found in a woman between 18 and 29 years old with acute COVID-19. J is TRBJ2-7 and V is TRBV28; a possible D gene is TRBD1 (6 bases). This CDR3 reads CASSQQGSVRYEQYF. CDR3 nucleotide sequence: TGTGCCAGCAGTCAACAGGGTTCGGTACGCTACGAGCAGTACTTC.